Included here is one T cell receptor beta chain sequence, with context. The antigen is undetermined. Patients got 3 mg/kg IV nivolumab weeks 1, 4, 7, 10, then biweekly through week 26. This sample is part of a study of ipilimumab plus nivolumab after autologous stem cell transplantation. Study background: Myeloma cases were transplant-naive high-risk or relapsed within 3 years post first autologous transplant.

TCRdb keeps only in-frame clones here, not all; method: immunoSEQ multiplex PCR. Found here are under 6,000 clones, around four fifths of them singletons; the top ten hold approximately 15%. Findings and caveats of the study: Authors suggest TCR repertoire, Treg phenotype and gut microbiota support further study.

The receptor comes from a male donor with multiple myeloma. Sequencing was performed on PBMCs, taken in a trial of ipilimumab plus nivolumab as post-transplant consolidation.

CDR3 loop: CASSLQRAYNEQFF. The CDR3 nucleotides are TGTGCCAGCAGCCTCCAGCGGGCCTACAATGAGCAGTTCTTC. This chain joins TRBV5-6 and TRBJ2-1, with a tentative D call TRBD2 (6 bases). There are 14 residues in the CDR3. V was pared by 4 bases and J by 2 bases, with 10 bases between. CDR1 SGHDT and CDR2 YYEEEE come from the germline V gene.